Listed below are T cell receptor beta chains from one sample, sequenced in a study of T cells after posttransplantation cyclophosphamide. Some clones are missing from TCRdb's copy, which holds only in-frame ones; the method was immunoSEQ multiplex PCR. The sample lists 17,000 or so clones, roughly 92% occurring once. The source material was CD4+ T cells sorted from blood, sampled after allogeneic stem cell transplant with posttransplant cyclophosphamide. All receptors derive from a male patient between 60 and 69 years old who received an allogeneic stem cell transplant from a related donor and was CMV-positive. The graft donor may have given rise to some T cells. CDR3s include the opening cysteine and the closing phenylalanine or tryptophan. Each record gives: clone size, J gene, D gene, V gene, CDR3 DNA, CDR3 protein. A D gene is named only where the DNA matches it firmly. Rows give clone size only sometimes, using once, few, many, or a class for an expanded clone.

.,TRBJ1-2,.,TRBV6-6,TGTGCCAGCAGTATCGAGGAAGGCTACACCTTC,CASSIEEGYTF
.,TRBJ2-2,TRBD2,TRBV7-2,TGTGCCAGCAGCTTTAATAGCGGGGGGGCGAACACCGGGGAGCTGTTTTTT,CASSFNSGGANTGELFF
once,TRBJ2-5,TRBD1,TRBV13,TGTGCCAGCAGCTCCAGGGGGCCGGAGACCCAGTACTTC,CASSSRGPETQYF
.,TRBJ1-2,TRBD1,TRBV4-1,TGCGCCAGCCACGGCTTCCAAAGACAGGGGGTGGCTAACTATGGCTACACCTTC,CASHGFQRQGVANYGYTF
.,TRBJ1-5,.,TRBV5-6,TGTGCCAGCAGCCTGGTTGGCTCTAGCAATCAGCCCCAGCATTTT,CASSLVGSSNQPQHF
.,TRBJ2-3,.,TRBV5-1,TGCGCCAGCAGCACCCCAGATACAGATACGCAGTATTTT,CASSTPDTDTQYF
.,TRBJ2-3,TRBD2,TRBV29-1,TGCAGCGTTGAAGGACTAGCGGGGGGAACAGATACGCAGTATTTT,CSVEGLAGGTDTQYF
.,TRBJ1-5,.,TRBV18,TGTGCCAGCTCACCATCGACAGTCAATCAGCCCCAGCATTTT,CASSPSTVNQPQHF
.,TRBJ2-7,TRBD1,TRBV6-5,TGTGCCAGCAGTTACGGCAGGGGGCTCGAGCAGTACTTC,CASSYGRGLEQYF
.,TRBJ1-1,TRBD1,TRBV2,TGTGCCTCAAAGACCGGACAGGGGGTGTACACTGAAGCTTTCTTT,CASKTGQGVYTEAFF
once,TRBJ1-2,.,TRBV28,TGTGCCAGCAGTTTTCCCCCAGGGTCAGGGGACTATGGCTACACCTTC,CASSFPPGSGDYGYTF
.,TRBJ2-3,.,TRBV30,TGTGCCTGGAGTGTCGTGGGTAGCTCTGATACGCAGTATTTT,CAWSVVGSSDTQYF
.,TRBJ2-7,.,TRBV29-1,TGCAGCGCCCGAACTCCCGGGGGTCGGTACGAGCAGTACTTC,CSARTPGGRYEQYF
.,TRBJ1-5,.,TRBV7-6,TGTGCCAGCAGCTTAGCTCCCAGGGGTTCAAGTCAACAGCCCCAGCATTTT,CASSLAPRGSSQQPQHF
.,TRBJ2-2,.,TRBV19,TGTGCCAGTAGCAACAAGGGACTTCTCACCGGGGAGCTGTTTTTT,CASSNKGLLTGELFF
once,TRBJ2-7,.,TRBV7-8,TGTGCCAGCAGCATCTACAGGGTGATGACCTACGAGCAGTACTTC,CASSIYRVMTYEQYF
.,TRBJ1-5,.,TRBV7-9,TGTGCCAGCAGCTTAGCGAGGAGTGCGGGGAACAATCAGCCCCAGCATTTT,CASSLARSAGNNQPQHF
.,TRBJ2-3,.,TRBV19,TGTGCCAGTAGTATAGAGGGCTCGACGAACACAGATACGCAGTATTTT,CASSIEGSTNTDTQYF
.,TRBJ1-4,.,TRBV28,TGTGCCAGCAGTTTCGGGGCAACTAATGAAAAACTGTTTTTT,CASSFGATNEKLFF
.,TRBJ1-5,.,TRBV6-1,TGTGCCAGCAGTGAAAACGCGGGATCCAACGGCAATCAGCCCCAGCATTTT,CASSENAGSNGNQPQHF
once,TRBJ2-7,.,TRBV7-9,TGTGCCAGCAGCCCGACAGAGACCTACGAGCAGTACTTC,CASSPTETYEQYF
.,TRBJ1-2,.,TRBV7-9,TGTGCCAGCAGCTTTCGAGGAGCCCACTATGGCTACACCTTC,CASSFRGAHYGYTF
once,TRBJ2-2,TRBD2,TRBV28,TGTGCCAGCACCCCGGAAGGTAGCGGGGCTGGCGGGGAGCTGTTTTTT,CASTPEGSGAGGELFF
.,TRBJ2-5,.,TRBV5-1,TGCGCCAGCAGCTTGGTACTTGATGAGACCCAGTACTTC,CASSLVLDETQYF
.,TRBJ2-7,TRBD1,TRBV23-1,TGCGCCAGCAGTCGCACCCGGGACAGACGCTACGAGCAGTACTTC,CASSRTRDRRYEQYF
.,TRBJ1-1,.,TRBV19,TGTGCCAGTAGTGCGCACAGGGTCACCATAAAAAACACTGAAGCTTTCTTT,CASSAHRVTIKNTEAFF
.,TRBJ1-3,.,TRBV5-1,TGCGCCAGCAGCCCCGGGACATCCGGAAACACCATATATTTT,CASSPGTSGNTIYF
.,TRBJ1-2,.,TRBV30,TGTGCCTGGAACAAACTCACCGCAGGGTTTGGCTATGGCTACACCTTC,CAWNKLTAGFGYGYTF
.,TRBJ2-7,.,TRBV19,TGTGCCAGTAGTATCGAGGGATACTCCTACGAGCAGTACTTC,CASSIEGYSYEQYF
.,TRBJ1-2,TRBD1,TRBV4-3,TGCGCCAGCAGCCAAGGATATACAGGGGCTGGCTACACCTTC,CASSQGYTGAGYTF
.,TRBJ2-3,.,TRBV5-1,TGCGCCAGCAGCCTGACGGTCCCGGGAACAGATACGCAGTATTTT,CASSLTVPGTDTQYF
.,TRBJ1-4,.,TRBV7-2,TGTGCCAGCAGCCCCGCTGACAGTACAAATGAAAAACTGTTTTTT,CASSPADSTNEKLFF
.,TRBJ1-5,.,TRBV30,TGTGCCTGGAGTGGACAGGAAAATCAGCCCCAGCATTTT,CAWSGQENQPQHF
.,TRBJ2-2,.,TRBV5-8,TGTGCCAGCAGCTTGGGGGTAGGAGGGGCGAGCACCGGGGAGCTGTTTTTT,CASSLGVGGASTGELFF
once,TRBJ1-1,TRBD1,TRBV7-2,TGTGCCAGCAGCCCTAGACAGGGTGGAAACACTGAAGCTTTCTTT,CASSPRQGGNTEAFF